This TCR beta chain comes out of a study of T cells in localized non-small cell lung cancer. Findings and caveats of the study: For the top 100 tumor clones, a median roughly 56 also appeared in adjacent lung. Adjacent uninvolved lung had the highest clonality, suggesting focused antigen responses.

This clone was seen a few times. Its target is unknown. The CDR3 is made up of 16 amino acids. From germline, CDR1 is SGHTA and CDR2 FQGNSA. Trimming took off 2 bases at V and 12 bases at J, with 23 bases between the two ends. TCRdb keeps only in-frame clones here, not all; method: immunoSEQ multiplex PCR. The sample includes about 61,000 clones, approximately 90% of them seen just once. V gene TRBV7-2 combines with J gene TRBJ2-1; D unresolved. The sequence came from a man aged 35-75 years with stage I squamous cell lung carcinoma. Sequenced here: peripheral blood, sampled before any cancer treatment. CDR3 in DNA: TGTGCCAGCAGCTTATCTGGGATAATAAGGAGCATAGGGCAGTTCTTC. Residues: CASSLSGIIRSIGQFF.